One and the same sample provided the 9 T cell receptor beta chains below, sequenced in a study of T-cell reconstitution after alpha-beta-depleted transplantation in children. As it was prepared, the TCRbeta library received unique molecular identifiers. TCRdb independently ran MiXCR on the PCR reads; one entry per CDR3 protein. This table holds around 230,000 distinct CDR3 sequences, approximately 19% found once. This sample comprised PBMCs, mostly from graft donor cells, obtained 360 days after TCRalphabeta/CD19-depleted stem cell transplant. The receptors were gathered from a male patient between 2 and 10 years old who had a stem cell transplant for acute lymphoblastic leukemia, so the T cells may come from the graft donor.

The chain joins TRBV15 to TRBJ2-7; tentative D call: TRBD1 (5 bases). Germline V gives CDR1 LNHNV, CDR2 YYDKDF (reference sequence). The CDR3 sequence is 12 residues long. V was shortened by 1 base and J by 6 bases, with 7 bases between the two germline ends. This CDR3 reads CATSRVGVEQYF. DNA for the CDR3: TGTGCCACCAGCAGAGTAGGGGTCGAGCAGTACTTC.

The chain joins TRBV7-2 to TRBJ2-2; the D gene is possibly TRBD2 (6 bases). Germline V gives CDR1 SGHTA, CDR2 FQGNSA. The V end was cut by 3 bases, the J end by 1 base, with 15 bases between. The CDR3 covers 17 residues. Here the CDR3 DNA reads TGTGCCAGCAGCTTCCCGGTGTCCGGGGGGAACACCGGGGAGCTGTTTTTT. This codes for CASSFPVSGGNTGELFF.

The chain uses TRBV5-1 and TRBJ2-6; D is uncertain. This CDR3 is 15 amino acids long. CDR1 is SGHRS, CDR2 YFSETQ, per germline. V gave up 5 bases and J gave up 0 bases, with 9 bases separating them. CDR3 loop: CASRLDDSGANVLTF. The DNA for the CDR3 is TGCGCCAGCAGGCTGGACGACTCTGGGGCCAACGTCCTGACTTTC.

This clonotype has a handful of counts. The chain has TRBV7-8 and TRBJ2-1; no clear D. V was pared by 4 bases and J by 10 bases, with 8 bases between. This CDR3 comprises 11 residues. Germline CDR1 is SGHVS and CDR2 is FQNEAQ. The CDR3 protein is CASSSRREQFF. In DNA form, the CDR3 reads TGTGCCAGCAGCTCGAGAAGGGAGCAGTTCTTC.

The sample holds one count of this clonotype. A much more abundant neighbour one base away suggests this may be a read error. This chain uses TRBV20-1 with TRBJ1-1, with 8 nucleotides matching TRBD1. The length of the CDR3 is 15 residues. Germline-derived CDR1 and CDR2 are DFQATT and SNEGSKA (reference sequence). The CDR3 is CSGRVEQGGNTEAFF. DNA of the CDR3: TGCAGTGGTAGAGTCGAACAGGGGGGGAACACTGAAGCTTTCTTT.

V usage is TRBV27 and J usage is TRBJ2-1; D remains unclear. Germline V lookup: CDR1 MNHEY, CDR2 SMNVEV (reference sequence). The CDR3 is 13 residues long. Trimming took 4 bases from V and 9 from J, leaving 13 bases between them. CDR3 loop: CASSWGASSEQFF. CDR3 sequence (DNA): TGTGCCAGCAGTTGGGGTGCTTCGAGTGAGCAGTTCTTC.

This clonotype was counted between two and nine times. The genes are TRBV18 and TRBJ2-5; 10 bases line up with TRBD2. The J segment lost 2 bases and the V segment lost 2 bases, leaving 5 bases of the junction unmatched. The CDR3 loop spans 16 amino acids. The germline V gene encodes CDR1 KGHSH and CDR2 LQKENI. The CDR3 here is CASSPRGSGGQETQYF. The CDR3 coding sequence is TGTGCCAGCTCACCAAGAGGTAGCGGGGGGCAAGAGACCCAGTACTTC.

This CDR3 is CASSVWVGTGELFF. For the CDR3, the DNA is TGTGCCAGCTCAGTCTGGGTGGGCACCGGGGAGCTGTTTTTT. This chain links TRBV11-3 with TRBJ2-2, with unresolved D. The CDR3 loop spans 14 amino acids. CDR1 is SGHNT and CDR2 is YENEEA in the germline V gene. Deletions cut 8 bases from V and 4 bases from J, with 14 bases between.

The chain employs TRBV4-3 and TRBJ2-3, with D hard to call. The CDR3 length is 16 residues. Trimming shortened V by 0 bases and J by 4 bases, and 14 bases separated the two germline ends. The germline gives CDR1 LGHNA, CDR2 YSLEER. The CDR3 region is CASSQDGPGYADTQYF. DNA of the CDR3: TGCGCCAGCAGCCAAGATGGGCCGGGCTATGCAGATACGCAGTATTTT.